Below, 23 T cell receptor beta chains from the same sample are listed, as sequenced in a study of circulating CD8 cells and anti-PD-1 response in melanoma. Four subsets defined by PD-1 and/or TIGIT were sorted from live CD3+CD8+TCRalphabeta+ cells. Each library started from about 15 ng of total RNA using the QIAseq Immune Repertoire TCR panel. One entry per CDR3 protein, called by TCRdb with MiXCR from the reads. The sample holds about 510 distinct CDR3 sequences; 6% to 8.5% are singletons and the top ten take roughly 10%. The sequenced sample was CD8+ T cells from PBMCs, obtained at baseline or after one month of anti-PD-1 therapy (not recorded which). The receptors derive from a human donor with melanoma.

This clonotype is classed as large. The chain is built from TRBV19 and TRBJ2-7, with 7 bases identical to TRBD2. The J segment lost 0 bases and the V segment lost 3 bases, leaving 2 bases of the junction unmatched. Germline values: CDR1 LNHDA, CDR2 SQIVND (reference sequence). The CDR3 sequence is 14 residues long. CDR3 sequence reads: CASSMSGASYEQYF. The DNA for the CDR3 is TGTGCCAGTAGTATGAGCGGGGCCTCCTACGAGCAGTACTTC.

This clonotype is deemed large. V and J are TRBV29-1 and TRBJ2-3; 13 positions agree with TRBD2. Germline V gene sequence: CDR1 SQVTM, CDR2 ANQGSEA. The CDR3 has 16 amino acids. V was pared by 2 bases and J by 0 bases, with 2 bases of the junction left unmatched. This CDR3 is CSVETSGGASTDTQYF. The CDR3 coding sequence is TGCAGCGTTGAAACTAGCGGGGGGGCTAGCACAGATACGCAGTATTTT.

The CDR3 DNA follows: TGTGCCAGCAGCAGAGACAGGGGAATGAACACTGAAGCTTTCTTT. It specifies CASSRDRGMNTEAFF. This sequence joins TRBV21-1 and TRBJ1-1; the table's D call of TRBD1 was not tested on the DNA. TRBV21-1 is designated a pseudogene. The CDR3 covers 15 residues.

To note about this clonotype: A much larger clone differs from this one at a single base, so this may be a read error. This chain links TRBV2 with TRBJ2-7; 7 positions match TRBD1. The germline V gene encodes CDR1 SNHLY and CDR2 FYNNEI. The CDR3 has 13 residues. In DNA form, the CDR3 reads TGTCCCAGCTGTGGGACAGAAGACTACGAGCAGTACTTC. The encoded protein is CPSCGTEDYEQYF.

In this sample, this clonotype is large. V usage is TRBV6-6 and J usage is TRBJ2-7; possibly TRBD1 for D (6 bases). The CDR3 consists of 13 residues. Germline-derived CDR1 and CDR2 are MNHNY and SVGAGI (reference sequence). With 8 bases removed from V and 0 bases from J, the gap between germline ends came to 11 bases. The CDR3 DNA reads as TGTGCCAGCGGCGGACAGCCCTCCTACGAGCAGTACTTC. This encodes CASGGQPSYEQYF.

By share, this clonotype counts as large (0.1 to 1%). DNA for the CDR3: TGTGCCAGCAGGCCCGGACAAGCTAGCAATCAGCCCCAGCATTTT. Amino acid sequence: CASRPGQASNQPQHF. The chain is built from TRBV2 and TRBJ1-5; TRBD1 is a possible D gene (5 bases). From germline, CDR1 is SNHLY and CDR2 FYNNEI. V shed 6 bases and J shed 0 bases, with 12 bases lying between them. The CDR3 consists of 15 residues.

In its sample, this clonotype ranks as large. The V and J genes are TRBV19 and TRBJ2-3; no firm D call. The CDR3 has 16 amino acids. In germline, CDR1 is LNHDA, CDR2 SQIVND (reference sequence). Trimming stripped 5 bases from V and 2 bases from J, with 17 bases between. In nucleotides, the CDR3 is TGTGCCAGTAGTGATCCTCTAGTCACCCTCACAGATACGCAGTATTTT. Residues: CASSDPLVTLTDTQYF.

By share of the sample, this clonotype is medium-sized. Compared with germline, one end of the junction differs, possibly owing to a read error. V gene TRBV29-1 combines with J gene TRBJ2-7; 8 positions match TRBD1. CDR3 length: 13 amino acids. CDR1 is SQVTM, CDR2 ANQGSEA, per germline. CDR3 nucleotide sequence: TGCAGCGTTTCCGGGACAGGAAACTACGAGCAGTACTTT. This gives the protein CSVSGTGNYEQYF.

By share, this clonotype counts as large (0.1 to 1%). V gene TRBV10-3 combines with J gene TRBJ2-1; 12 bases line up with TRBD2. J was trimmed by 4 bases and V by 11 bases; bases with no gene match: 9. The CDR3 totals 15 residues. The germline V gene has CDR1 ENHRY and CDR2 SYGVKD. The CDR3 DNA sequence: TGTGCCCACGGGGCTAGCGGGGGGGAATACAATGAGCAGTTCTTC. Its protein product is CAHGASGGEYNEQFF.

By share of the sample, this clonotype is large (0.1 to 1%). The CDR3 region has the DNA TGTGCCTGGAGCGGGGGGCAGGGATACGAGCAGTACTTC. It yields the protein CAWSGGQGYEQYF. The gene calls are TRBV30 and TRBJ2-7; weak D call: TRBD2 (7 bases). CDR3 size: 13 residues. The V and J ends lost 3 bases and 4 bases respectively, with 13 bases between them. The germline V gene encodes CDR1 GTSNPN and CDR2 SVGIG (reference sequence). Using reference TRBV30 and TRBJ2-7 for the parts outside the CDR3, the full variable domain is SQTIHQWPATLVQPVGSPLSLECTVEGTSNPNLYWYRQAAGRGLQLLFYSVGIGQISSEVPQNLSASRPQDRQFILSSKKLLLSDSGFYLCAWSGGQGYEQYFGPGTRLTVT.

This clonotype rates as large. CDR3: CASSYGELDGYTF. The CDR3, as DNA: TGTGCCAGCAGTTATGGGGAGCTAGATGGCTACACCTTC. This chain uses TRBV12-3 or TRBV12-4 with TRBJ1-2; D gene uncertain. Trimming cost V 4 bases and J 6 bases, with 12 bases left between them. The length of the CDR3 is 13 residues.

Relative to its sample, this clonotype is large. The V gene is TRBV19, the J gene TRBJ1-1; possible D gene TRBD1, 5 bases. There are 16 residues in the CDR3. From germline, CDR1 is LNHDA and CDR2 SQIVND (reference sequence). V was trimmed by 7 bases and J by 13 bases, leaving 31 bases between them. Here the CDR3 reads CASKLGHNSPDAFVFF. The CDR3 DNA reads TGTGCCAGTAAGCTTGGACATAATTCGCCCGATGCGTTTGTTTTCTTT.

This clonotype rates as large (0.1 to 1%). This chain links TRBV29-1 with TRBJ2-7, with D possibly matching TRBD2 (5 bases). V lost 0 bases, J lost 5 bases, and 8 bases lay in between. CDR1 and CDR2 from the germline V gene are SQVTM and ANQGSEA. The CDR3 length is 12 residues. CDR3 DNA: TGCAGCGTTGAAGATTCCGGGGACGAGCAGTACTTC. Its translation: CSVEDSGDEQYF.

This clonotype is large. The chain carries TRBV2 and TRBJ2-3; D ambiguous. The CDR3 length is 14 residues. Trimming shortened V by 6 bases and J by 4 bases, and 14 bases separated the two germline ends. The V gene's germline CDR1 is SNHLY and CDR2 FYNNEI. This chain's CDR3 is CASRFGVGSDTQYF. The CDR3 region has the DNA TGTGCCAGCAGATTTGGCGTCGGATCAGATACGCAGTATTTT. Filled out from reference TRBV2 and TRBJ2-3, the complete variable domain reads EPEVTQTPSHQVTQMGQEVILRCVPISNHLYFYWYRQILGQKVEFLVSFYNNEISEKSEIFDDQFSVERPDGSNFTLKIRSTKLEDSAMYFCASRFGVGSDTQYFGPGTRLTVL.

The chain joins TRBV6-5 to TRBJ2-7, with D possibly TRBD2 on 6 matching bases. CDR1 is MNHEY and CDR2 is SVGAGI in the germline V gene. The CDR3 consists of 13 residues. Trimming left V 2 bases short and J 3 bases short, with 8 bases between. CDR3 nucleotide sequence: TGTGCCAGCAGTTACGGGACTTACTACGAGCAGTACTTC. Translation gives CASSYGTYYEQYF.

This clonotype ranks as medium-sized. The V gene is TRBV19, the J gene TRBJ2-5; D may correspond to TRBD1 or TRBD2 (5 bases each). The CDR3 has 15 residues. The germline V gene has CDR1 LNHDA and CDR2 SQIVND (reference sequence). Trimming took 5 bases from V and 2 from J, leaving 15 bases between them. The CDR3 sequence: CASSHWDGGQETQYF. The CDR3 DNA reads TGTGCCAGTAGTCACTGGGACGGAGGACAAGAGACCCAGTACTTC. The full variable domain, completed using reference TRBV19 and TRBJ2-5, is DGGITQSPKYLFRKEGQNVTLSCEQNLNHDAMYWYRQDPGQGLRLIYYSQIVNDFQKGDIAEGYSVSREKKESFPLTVTSAQKNPTAFYLCASSHWDGGQETQYFGPGTRLLVL.

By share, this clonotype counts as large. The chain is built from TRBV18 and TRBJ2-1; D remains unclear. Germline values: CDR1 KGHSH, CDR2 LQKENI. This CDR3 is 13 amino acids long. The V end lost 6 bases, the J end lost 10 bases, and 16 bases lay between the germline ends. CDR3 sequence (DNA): TGTGCCAGCTCCCCGGTGGGTAATTCGGAGCAGTTCTTC. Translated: CASSPVGNSEQFF.

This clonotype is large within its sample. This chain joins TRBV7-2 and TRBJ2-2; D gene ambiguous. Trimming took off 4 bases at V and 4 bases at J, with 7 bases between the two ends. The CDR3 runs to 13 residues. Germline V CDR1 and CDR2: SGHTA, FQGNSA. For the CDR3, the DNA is TGTGCCAGCAGCTCTGTAGGCACCGGGGAGCTGTTTTTT. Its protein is CASSSVGTGELFF.

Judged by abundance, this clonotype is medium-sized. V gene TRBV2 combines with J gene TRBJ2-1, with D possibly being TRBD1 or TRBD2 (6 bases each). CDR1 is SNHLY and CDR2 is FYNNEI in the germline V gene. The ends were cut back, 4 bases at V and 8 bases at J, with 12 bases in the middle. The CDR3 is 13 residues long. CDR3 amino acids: CASSAGALYEQFF. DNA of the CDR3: TGTGCCAGCAGTGCGGGGGCGCTTTATGAGCAGTTCTTC.

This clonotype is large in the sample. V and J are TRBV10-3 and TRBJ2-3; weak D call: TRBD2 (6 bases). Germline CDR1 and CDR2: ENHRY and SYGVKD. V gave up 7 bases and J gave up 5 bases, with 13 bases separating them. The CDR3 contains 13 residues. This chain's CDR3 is CAITPTGGDTQYF. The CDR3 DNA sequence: TGTGCCATCACTCCTACCGGGGGAGATACGCAGTATTTT.

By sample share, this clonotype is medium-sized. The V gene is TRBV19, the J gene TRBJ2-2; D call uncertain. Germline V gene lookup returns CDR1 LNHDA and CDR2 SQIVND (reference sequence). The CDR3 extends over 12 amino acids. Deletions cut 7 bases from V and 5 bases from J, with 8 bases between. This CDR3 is CASKRPTGELFF. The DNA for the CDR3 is TGTGCCAGTAAGCGCCCGACCGGGGAGCTGTTTTTT.

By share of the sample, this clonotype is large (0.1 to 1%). CDR3 in DNA: TGTGCCAGCAGTTACTCGACGGATACATCTGGGGCCAACGTCCTGACTTTC. This codes for CASSYSTDTSGANVLTF. The V gene is TRBV6-2 or TRBV6-3, the J gene TRBJ2-6; D is uncertain. Germline values: CDR1 MNHEY, CDR2 SVGEGT. Between the trimmed V and J ends, which lost 0 bases and 1 base, there was a span of 10 bases. The CDR3 covers 17 residues.

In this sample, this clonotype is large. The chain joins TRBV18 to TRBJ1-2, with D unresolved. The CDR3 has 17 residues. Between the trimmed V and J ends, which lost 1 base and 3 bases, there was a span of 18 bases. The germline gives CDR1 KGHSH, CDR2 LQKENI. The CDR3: CASSPRPGQSLDYGYTF. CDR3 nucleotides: TGTGCCAGCTCACCACGCCCTGGCCAGAGTCTAGACTATGGCTACACCTTC.